Below, 13 T cell receptor beta chains from the same sample are listed, as sequenced in a study of cytomegalovirus exposure and HLA in healthy donors. Primers included in the PCR were 60 Vbeta and 13 Jbeta primers. Here immunoSEQ multiplex PCR was the method, and the copy in TCRdb shows in-frame clones only, minus some. The table includes about 120,000 clones, around 80% detected once. The material sequenced was PBMCs. These receptors were collected from a woman between 18 and 29 years old in good health and CMV-seronegative.

The rearrangement links TRBV19 to TRBJ2-3; 12 bases are a match to TRBD2. The CDR3 sequence is 17 residues long. With V trimmed by 7 bases and J by 1 base, 9 bases remained unmatched. Germline CDR1 is LNHDA and CDR2 is SQIVND (reference sequence). This CDR3 reads CASTRLAGATRTDTQYF. The CDR3 bases are TGTGCCAGTACCAGACTAGCGGGAGCCACCCGCACAGATACGCAGTATTTT.

This clone appeared a few times. The chain recombines TRBV2 with TRBJ2-7, with 8 bases that match TRBD1. From germline, CDR1 is SNHLY and CDR2 FYNNEI. This CDR3 has 12 residues. The trim removed 6 bases at V and 6 bases at J, leaving 4 bases unmatched. The CDR3 loop reads CASREDRVEQYF. CDR3 sequence (DNA): TGTGCCAGCAGGGAGGACAGGGTCGAGCAGTACTTC.

This clone was counted a single time. V is TRBV19 and J is TRBJ1-3, with TRBD1 identical over 9 bases. Trimming took 5 bases from V and 0 from J; bases not matched to a gene: 2. The CDR3 is made up of 15 amino acids. The V gene's germline CDR1 is LNHDA and CDR2 SQIVND (reference sequence). The CDR3 region has the DNA TGTGCCAGTAGTCTGGACAGGGGCTCTGGAAACACCATATATTTT. Protein product: CASSLDRGSGNTIYF.

The V gene is TRBV18, the J gene TRBJ1-2, with 7 bases identical to TRBD1. Germline CDR1 and CDR2: KGHSH and LQKENI. The CDR3 runs 15 residues. V lost 3 bases, J lost 1 base, and 5 bases stayed unmatched. Written as DNA, the CDR3 is TGTGCCAGCTCACCCTCACAGGGGTTTAACTATGGCTACACCTTC. The encoded protein is CASSPSQGFNYGYTF.

A few counts support this clone. V is TRBV2 and J is TRBJ2-3, with D perhaps TRBD2 (6 bases). The CDR3 loop spans 15 amino acids. With 10 bases removed from V and 2 bases from J, the gap between germline ends came to 19 bases. Per the germline V gene, CDR1 is SNHLY and CDR2 is FYNNEI. CDR3 residues: CATTGAGNNTDTQYF. The CDR3 DNA reads TGTGCCACAACCGGTGCGGGGAATAACACAGATACGCAGTATTTT.

The chain recombines TRBV7-6 with TRBJ2-5; 7 bases line up with TRBD2. CDR1 is SGHVS and CDR2 is FNYEAQ in the germline V gene. V lost 3 bases and J lost 5; bases outside the gene matches: 24. The CDR3 consists of 20 residues. The CDR3 loop reads CASSFAAWLAEPGRGETQYF. DNA for the CDR3: TGTGCCAGCAGCTTCGCGGCATGGCTAGCGGAACCCGGTAGAGGGGAGACCCAGTACTTC.

The chain uses TRBV18 and TRBJ1-5; no definite D call. The CDR3 sequence is 15 residues long. Germline V gene sequence: CDR1 KGHSH, CDR2 LQKENI. V was clipped by 0 bases and J by 4 bases, with 10 bases between them. The DNA for the CDR3 is TGTGCCAGCTCACCACCTCGGGTATTGAATCAGCCCCAGCATTTT. It codes for CASSPPRVLNQPQHF.

This chain connects TRBV4-1 to TRBJ2-1; 10 positions match TRBD2. The germline gives CDR1 MGHRA, CDR2 YSYEKL. J gave up 3 bases and V 0 bases, and 2 bases lay outside the gene matches. The CDR3 extends over 16 amino acids. The CDR3 DNA reads TGCGCCAGCAGCCAAGAACTAGCGGGGTTCTACAATGAGCAGTTCTTC. Protein sequence: CASSQELAGFYNEQFF.

The V and J genes are TRBV19 and TRBJ2-7; 13 nucleotides match TRBD2. Germline-derived CDR1 and CDR2 are LNHDA and SQIVND (reference sequence). V shed 5 bases, J shed 4 bases, and the junction held 8 bases outside the gene matches. The CDR3 spans 16 residues. CDR3 region: CASSSTGLAGRYEQYF. As DNA, the CDR3 is TGTGCCAGTAGTTCGACGGGACTAGCGGGAAGGTACGAGCAGTACTTC.

The chain uses TRBV7-2 and TRBJ2-2; the match to TRBD2 covers 8 bases. Germline V lookup: CDR1 SGHTA, CDR2 FQGNSA. The CDR3 contains 15 residues. Trimming at V came to 1 base and at J to 6 bases, leaving 4 bases not matched to a gene. The CDR3 DNA reads as TGTGCCAGCAGCTTAGTAGCGGGGTCCGCCGGGGAGCTGTTTTTT. Translating gives CASSLVAGSAGELFF. Complete variable domain (other parts from reference TRBV7-2 and TRBJ2-2): GAGVSQSPSNKVTEKGKDVELRCDPISGHTALYWYRQSLGQGLEFLIYFQGNSAPDKSGLPSDRFSAERTGGSVSTLTIQRTQQEDSAVYLCASSLVAGSAGELFFGEGSRLTVL.

The genes are TRBV12-5 and TRBJ1-1, with a tentative D call TRBD1 (5 bases). Germline-derived CDR1 and CDR2 are LGHNT and FRNRAP. The V end was cut by 7 bases, the J end by 0 bases, with 15 bases between. This CDR3 has 15 residues. The CDR3 region is CASAQGEQLNTEAFF. As DNA, the CDR3 is TGTGCTAGTGCCCAAGGGGAACAGTTGAACACTGAAGCTTTCTTT.

The J gene is TRBJ1-3, the V gene TRBV5-6, with 7 nucleotides matching TRBD1. V shed 4 bases, J shed 0 bases, and the junction held 10 bases outside the gene matches. In germline, CDR1 is SGHDT, CDR2 YYEEEE. This CDR3 contains 17 residues. Here the CDR3 reads CASSPPQGRTSGNTIYF. DNA for the CDR3: TGTGCCAGCAGCCCACCACAGGGGCGAACCTCTGGAAACACCATATATTTT.

The rearrangement uses TRBV11-2 and TRBJ2-1, with D possibly TRBD1 on 6 matching bases. This CDR3 is built from 14 residues. Trimming removed 5 bases at V and 6 bases at J, with 14 bases between. CDR1 and CDR2 from the germline V gene are SGHAT and FQNNGV. The CDR3 DNA reads TGTGCCAGCAGCACCCGAGAAGGGGGCAATGAGCAGTTCTTC. Amino acids: CASSTREGGNEQFF.